The sequence of this T cell receptor beta chain was determined in a study of identical twins. Each CDR3 protein gets one entry after TCRdb re-called the 5' RACE reads with MiXCR. The sample includes 700,000 or so distinct CDR3 sequences, around 20% of them seen just once. The CDR3 is 14 amino acids. Trimming took 0 bases from V and 7 from J; bases not matched to a gene: 5. Germline V gives CDR1 SGHRS, CDR2 YFSETQ. In its sample, this clonotype was seen many times. The same sample was also studied in work on T cells expressing NK-cell markers. As that report states: Obtained from sorted CD3+CD56+NKG2C+, CD3+CD56+NKG2C- and CD3+CD56-NKG2C+ T cells were the TCR beta repertoires. The study sequenced eight donors, seven HCMV-seropositive and one seronegative. Dominant NKG2C+ clonotype frequencies of roughly 1.0-7.0% of CD8+ T cells were measured in roughly 6 donors.

This clonotype originated in a woman under 30 in good health. The J gene is TRBJ2-7, the V gene TRBV5-1; 9 bases are shared with TRBD2. Sequencing input: PBMCs. The DNA of the CDR3 is TGCGCCAGCAGCTTGGGGCTAGCGGGACATGAGCAGTACTTC. This gives the protein CASSLGLAGHEQYF.